A selection of T cell receptor beta chains follows, all from one sample in a study of regulatory T cells in long-lasting Graves disease. Each CDR3 protein is one row after TCRdb ran MiXCR on the multiplex PCR reads. In the table there are 200,000 to 250,000 distinct CDR3 sequences, 20% of which are singletons. Sequencing was performed on peripheral blood mononuclear cells (PBMCs), taken at new diagnosis, from a patient treated with antithyroid drugs. The receptors shown here come from a female donor with Graves disease. CDR3s include the opening cysteine and the closing phenylalanine or tryptophan.

>TRBV6-2/TRBV6-3
CASSTDGNEQFF
>TRBV3-1
CASSHKTGYNEKLFF
>TRBV2
CAIPGSPNSPLHF
>TRBV18
CASSPPSLQETQYF
>TRBV6-2/TRBV6-3
CASSSGTAINTGELFF
>TRBV5-5
CASRAWTGGSEQYF
>TRBV5-4
CASRAGTGGELFF
>TRBV29-1
CSVEKEGLAKNIQYF
>TRBV6-1
CASSRPADNTGELFF
>TRBV7-2
CASTTSGGVSSYEQYF
>TRBV3-1
CASSLWTSGNIQYF
>TRBV7-9
CASSLPTDTQYF
>TRBV2
CASTPRRGADSPLHF
>TRBV20-1
CSARGHDGNSNQPQHF
>TRBV11-2
CASSLGVEDRNSPLHF
>TRBV20-1
CSARLGGGGRETQYF
>TRBV29-1
CSVEDLENSGNTIYF
>TRBV2
CASRSGTGQNTEAFF
>TRBV5-1
CASSFRSEGSYEQYF
>TRBV12-3/TRBV12-4
CASSLEGIPIYGYTF
>TRBV5-1
CASSLPGQGTTDTQYF
>TRBV12-3/TRBV12-4
CASTATGMGEKLFF
>TRBV7-2
CASSSSSQGWDTQYF
>TRBV7-3
CASSPLRGGQETQYF
>TRBV12-3/TRBV12-4
CASSFGTGIEAFF
>TRBV6-1
CASSEGQGSYGQPQHF
>TRBV3-1
CASRDQPPNTGELFF
>TRBV19
CASSRDPGQGGGYTF
>TRBV7-2
CASSLIRGGSYNEQFF
>TRBV11-2
CASSFNGVDYNEQFF
>TRBV20-1
CSATRVVKETQYF
>TRBV10-3
CAISFSGGAGEQFF
>TRBV28
CASSSRGNTEAFF
>TRBV5-1
CASSWGRATVNTEAFF
>TRBV19
CASTRDGRLYSNQPQHF
>TRBV9
CASSWGRTTTSNSPLHF
>TRBV5-6
CASLRTGGRELFF
>TRBV19
CASSIPGSDYNEQFF
>TRBV10-2
CASSEAYGEQFF
>TRBV27
CASSFTVASSYNEQFF
>TRBV15
CATSRDKARDQPQHF
>TRBV7-9
CASSPLWGAGVVKNIQYF
>TRBV27
CASSSTGDTEAFF
>TRBV7-2
CASSRRGQGSYNEQFF
>TRBV10-3
CAISGDRGTEAFF
>TRBV7-9
CASQGSSYNEQFF
>TRBV20-1
CSAGSGGSTGWDTQYF
>TRBV28
CASSLPGVNEQYF
>TRBV20-1
CSAREHTGQGLQPQHF
>TRBV7-9
CASSIFAGQGAGGYTF
>TRBV5-1
CASSLEQGMEETQYF
>TRBV7-2
CASRPRGVGEQFF